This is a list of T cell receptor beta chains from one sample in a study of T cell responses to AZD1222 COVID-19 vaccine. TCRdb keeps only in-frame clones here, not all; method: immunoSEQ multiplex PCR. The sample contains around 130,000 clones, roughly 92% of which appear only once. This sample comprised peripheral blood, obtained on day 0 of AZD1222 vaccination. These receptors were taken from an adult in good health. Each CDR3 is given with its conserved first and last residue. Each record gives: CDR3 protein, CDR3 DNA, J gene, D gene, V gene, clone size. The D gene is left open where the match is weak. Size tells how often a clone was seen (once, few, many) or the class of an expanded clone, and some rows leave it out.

CASSLDRLAGGQNEQYF | TGCGCCAGCAGCTTGGACCGACTAGCGGGGGGACAGAACGAGCAGTACTTC | TRBJ2-7 | TRBD2 | TRBV5-1 | once
CASSFRTGGGNQPQHF | TGCGCCAGCAGCTTTAGGACAGGGGGCGGCAATCAGCCCCAGCATTTT | TRBJ1-5 | TRBD1 | TRBV5-1 | -
CASSQLLRADTQYF | TGTGCCAGCAGCCAACTCCTTAGGGCAGATACGCAGTATTTT | TRBJ2-3 | - | TRBV3-1/TRBV3-2 | -
CSASHGEGEKLFF | TGCAGTGCTAGTCATGGGGAGGGGGAAAAACTGTTTTTT | TRBJ1-4 | - | TRBV20-1 | -
CASSWTGGAAHEQYF | TGCGCCAGCAGCTGGACCGGAGGGGCCGCCCACGAGCAGTACTTC | TRBJ2-7 | - | TRBV5-1 | -
CASSLRVGTPAYEQYF | TGTGCCAGCAGCTTAAGGGTTGGGACACCCGCCTACGAGCAGTACTTC | TRBJ2-7 | - | TRBV5-5 | once
CASSFSQKGDGYTF | TGCGCCAGCAGCTTTTCCCAAAAGGGGGACGGCTACACCTTC | TRBJ1-2 | - | TRBV5-1 | -
CASSRWTPPLHF | TGTGCCAGCAGTAGGTGGACCCCGCCGTTGCATTTT | TRBJ1-5 | - | TRBV2 | -
CASSPNRGNTEAFF | TGTGCCAGCTCACCGAACAGGGGGAACACTGAAGCTTTCTTT | TRBJ1-1 | TRBD1 | TRBV18 | -
CAISESWGTEAFF | TGTGCCATCAGTGAATCCTGGGGGACTGAAGCTTTCTTT | TRBJ1-1 | - | TRBV10-3 | -
CASSWGTTAYQETQYF | TGTGCCAGCAGCTGGGGGACTACCGCTTACCAAGAGACCCAGTACTTC | TRBJ2-5 | TRBD2 | TRBV7-2 | -
CASSEWQYYGYTF | TGTGCCAGCAGTGAATGGCAGTACTATGGCTACACCTTC | TRBJ1-2 | - | TRBV6-1 | -
CASSRVGTYNSPLHF | TGTGCCAGCAGCAGGGTAGGGACCTATAATTCACCCCTCCACTTT | TRBJ1-6 | - | TRBV5-8 | -
CASSFDSSNTGELFF | TGTGCCAGCAGCTTCGACAGTTCGAACACCGGGGAGCTGTTTTTT | TRBJ2-2 | - | TRBV5-6 | few
CASSQASGGDTGELFF | TGTGCCAGCAGCCAAGCTAGCGGGGGTGACACCGGGGAGCTGTTTTTT | TRBJ2-2 | TRBD2 | TRBV4-2 | few
CASSQEWGAGSPLHF | TGTGCCAGCAGCCAAGAGTGGGGGGCGGGTTCACCCCTCCACTTT | TRBJ1-6 | - | TRBV3-1/TRBV3-2 | -
CASGADRPNGYTF | TGTGCTAGTGGCGCGGACAGGCCCAATGGCTACACCTTC | TRBJ1-2 | TRBD1 | TRBV12-5 | -
CASSQGGNRNNEQFF | TGTGCCAGCAGCCAAGGAGGTAACAGGAACAATGAGCAGTTCTTC | TRBJ2-1 | - | TRBV4-2 | once
CASSLEGNTEAFF | TGTGCCAGCAGCTTGGAAGGGAACACTGAAGCTTTCTTT | TRBJ1-1 | - | TRBV11-1 | -
CASSITQGYGYTF | TGTGCCAGTAGTATTACTCAGGGCTATGGCTACACCTTC | TRBJ1-2 | - | TRBV19 | -
CSVGPGDNYGYTF | TGCAGCGTTGGCCCCGGAGACAACTATGGCTACACCTTC | TRBJ1-2 | - | TRBV29-1 | -
CASSVEVGLAGPKTQYF | TGTGCCAGCAGCGTAGAAGTGGGGCTAGCGGGACCCAAGACCCAGTACTTC | TRBJ2-5 | TRBD2 | TRBV9 | -
CASSQDSGTGQPQHF | TGTGCCAGCAGCCAAGATAGTGGGACGGGGCAGCCCCAGCATTTT | TRBJ1-5 | - | TRBV3-1/TRBV3-2 | -
CASSRIGTGDVAFF | TGTGCCAGCAGCCGGATCGGGACAGGGGATGTAGCTTTCTTT | TRBJ1-1 | TRBD1 | TRBV7-9 | -
CASRETGSYGYTF | TGCGCCAGCAGGGAGACTGGGAGCTATGGCTACACCTTC | TRBJ1-2 | - | TRBV10-2 | -
CATSRDSGQLESTDTQYF | TGTGCCACCAGCAGAGATTCGGGACAGCTTGAAAGCACAGATACGCAGTATTTT | TRBJ2-3 | TRBD1 | TRBV15 | -
CASSLSVNTEAFF | TGTGCCAGCAGCTTAAGTGTGAACACTGAAGCTTTCTTT | TRBJ1-1 | - | TRBV7-7 | -
CASSFGLAGGNQETQYF | TGCGCCAGCAGCTTCGGACTAGCGGGGGGGAACCAAGAGACCCAGTACTTC | TRBJ2-5 | TRBD2 | TRBV5-1 | -
CAWSVISEAFF | TGTGCCTGGAGTGTAATCAGTGAAGCTTTCTTT | TRBJ1-1 | - | TRBV30 | -
CASTPDGAANYGYTF | TGTGCCAGCACCCCCGACGGAGCTGCTAACTATGGCTACACCTTC | TRBJ1-2 | - | TRBV27 | -
CASSRGLAGGPHNEQFF | TGCGCCAGCAGCCGGGGACTAGCGGGGGGGCCACACAATGAGCAGTTCTTC | TRBJ2-1 | TRBD2 | TRBV4-1 | -
CASSLAWAEKLFF | TGTGCCAGCAGCTTAGCATGGGCAGAAAAACTGTTTTTT | TRBJ1-4 | - | TRBV7-9 | -
CASNLDPGAYEQYF | TGTGCCAGCAACCTCGACCCGGGGGCCTACGAGCAGTACTTC | TRBJ2-7 | - | TRBV6-5 | -
CASSLGWDSYNEQFF | TGCGCCAGCAGCTTGGGGTGGGACAGTTACAATGAGCAGTTCTTC | TRBJ2-1 | TRBD1 | TRBV5-1 | -
CASSLQGGNSPLHF | TGTGCCAGCAGCTTGCAGGGGGGGAATTCACCCCTCCACTTT | TRBJ1-6 | TRBD1 | TRBV5-4 | -
CASSLGGWGRMKSPLHF | TGTGCCAGCAGCTTAGGTGGGTGGGGGCGAATGAAGTCACCCCTCCACTTT | TRBJ1-6 | - | TRBV5-6 | -
CASSEGAYNSPLHF | TGTGCCAGCAGTGAGGGGGCTTATAATTCACCCCTCCACTTT | TRBJ1-6 | - | TRBV6-1 | -
CASSYWLGQGYGYTF | TGTGCCAGCAGTTACTGGTTGGGACAGGGTTATGGCTACACCTTC | TRBJ1-2 | TRBD1 | TRBV6-5 | -
CASSLRGRITVYGYTF | TGTGCCAGCAGCTTGCGGGGGAGGATTACGGTCTATGGCTACACCTTC | TRBJ1-2 | - | TRBV5-6 | -
CASTSGGSYNEQFF | TGTGCCAGCACTAGCGGGGGCTCCTACAATGAGCAGTTCTTC | TRBJ2-1 | TRBD2 | TRBV6-5 | -